The 7 T cell receptor beta chains presented below share a single source sample, sequenced in a study of shared clonotypes between healthy human individuals. Terminally differentiated effector memory CD45RA+ cells were excluded by CCR7 positive selection of CD45RO-negative cells. Sequenced by immunoSEQ multiplex PCR; TCRdb stores in-frame clones only, minus some. The table lists approximately 840,000 clones, about 96% of them singletons. Sequenced: naive CD8+ T cells sorted from blood. The receptors derive from a man aged 25-45 years in good health.

In its sample, this clone was seen once. This chain connects TRBV14 to TRBJ2-3; weak D call: TRBD2 (6 bases). V lost 1 base, J lost 3 bases, and 20 bases lay in between. Germline-derived CDR1 and CDR2 are SGHDN and FVKESK. The CDR3 sequence is 18 residues long. This CDR3 reads CASSQVEWSGSETDTQYF. DNA of the CDR3: TGTGCCAGCAGCCAAGTAGAGTGGTCCGGGAGTGAGACAGATACGCAGTATTTT.

CDR3 amino acids: CASAGTPAYEQYF. The DNA of the CDR3 is TGCGCCAGCGCCGGGACACCGGCCTACGAGCAGTACTTC. V usage is TRBV5-1 and J usage is TRBJ2-7; D is perhaps TRBD1 (6 bases). V lost 7 bases to trimming and J lost 2 bases, with 13 bases between them. This CDR3 comprises 13 residues. Germline V gene data show CDR1 as SGHRS and CDR2 as YFSETQ.

This chain joins TRBV10-3 and TRBJ1-1; 7 bases match TRBD1. The length of the CDR3 is 15 residues. In germline, CDR1 is ENHRY, CDR2 SYGVKD. V was clipped by 1 base and J by 4 bases; unmatched bases: 6. Here the CDR3 reads CAISEWQGVSTEAFF. The CDR3 region has the DNA TGTGCCATCAGTGAGTGGCAGGGGGTAAGCACTGAAGCTTTCTTT.

This CDR3 reads CASSLRAPTGVSTGELFF. CDR3 DNA: TGTGCCAGCAGCTTAAGGGCCCCGACAGGGGTTTCTACCGGGGAGCTGTTTTTT. The rearrangement links TRBV7-9 to TRBJ2-2; 8 bases match TRBD1. The CDR3 has 18 amino acids. Germline V lookup: CDR1 SEHNR, CDR2 FQNEAQ (reference sequence). Losses at the gene ends were 2 bases for V and 5 bases for J; bases not matched to a gene: 13. The full variable domain, with the rest looked up from reference TRBV7-9 and TRBJ2-2, is DTGVSQNPRHKITKRGQNVTFRCDPISEHNRLYWYRQTLGQGPEFLTYFQNEAQLEKSRLLSDRFSAERPKGSFSTLEIQRTEQGDSAMYLCASSLRAPTGVSTGELFFGEGSRLTVL.

The chain carries TRBV6-9 and TRBJ2-1, with 7 bases lining up with TRBD2. This CDR3 region has 14 residues. CDR1 MNHGY and CDR2 SVAAGI come from the germline V gene. The V gene end was trimmed by 8 bases and the J gene end by 4 bases; junction bases not matched to a gene: 8. The CDR3 DNA follows: TGTGCCAGCCTTAGCGGGCTAGAGTACAATGAGCAGTTCTTC. This gives the protein CASLSGLEYNEQFF.

Regarding this clone: The sample has other DNA sequences that encode this CDR3 too. The V and J genes are TRBV10-3 and TRBJ2-1; the D is unclear. The CDR3 is 13 residues long. The germline V gene has CDR1 ENHRY and CDR2 SYGVKD. The ends were cut back, 3 bases at V and 5 bases at J, with 8 bases in the middle. The CDR3 region has the DNA TGTGCCATCAGTGACGGAACCAACAATGAGCAGTTCTTC. Translation gives CAISDGTNNEQFF.

The chain employs TRBV7-6 and TRBJ1-1, with D perhaps TRBD1 (5 bases). The CDR3 has 15 amino acids. Germline assignment: CDR1 SGHVS and CDR2 FNYEAQ. V lost 5 bases and J lost 2, with 15 bases in between. This CDR3 reads CASSPEVGANTEAFF. The DNA of the CDR3 is TGTGCCAGCAGCCCAGAGGTCGGGGCCAACACTGAAGCTTTCTTT.